This TCR beta chain emerged from a study of Tregs in tolerant kidney transplant recipients. This table comes from immunoSEQ multiplex PCR, and its TCRdb copy is limited to in-frame clones, with some not included. The sample consists of 20,000 to 25,000 clones, roughly 80% of them appearing once. The V and J ends lost 4 bases and 2 bases respectively, with 16 bases between them. The CDR3 runs 16 residues. Germline V gives CDR1 LNHNV, CDR2 YYDKDF (reference sequence). The nonmyeloablative bone marrow transplants came from related graft donors, with transient mixed chimerism. Thawed PBMCs were FACS-sorted into unstimulated CD4+CD25+CD127- regulatory T cells, CD4+CD25- non-regulatory cells, CD4 and CD8 cells.

The sequencing here drew on CD8+ T cells from blood (PBMCs), taken 6 months after the transplant. The receptor was derived from a human patient who received a combined kidney and bone marrow transplant. Some T cells may originate from the graft donor. The chain combines TRBV15 with TRBJ2-3, with D perhaps matching TRBD2 (6 bases). CDR3 sequence: CATSTGASDTTDTQYF. The CDR3 region has the DNA TGTGCCACCAGCACAGGAGCTAGCGATACCACAGATACGCAGTATTTT.